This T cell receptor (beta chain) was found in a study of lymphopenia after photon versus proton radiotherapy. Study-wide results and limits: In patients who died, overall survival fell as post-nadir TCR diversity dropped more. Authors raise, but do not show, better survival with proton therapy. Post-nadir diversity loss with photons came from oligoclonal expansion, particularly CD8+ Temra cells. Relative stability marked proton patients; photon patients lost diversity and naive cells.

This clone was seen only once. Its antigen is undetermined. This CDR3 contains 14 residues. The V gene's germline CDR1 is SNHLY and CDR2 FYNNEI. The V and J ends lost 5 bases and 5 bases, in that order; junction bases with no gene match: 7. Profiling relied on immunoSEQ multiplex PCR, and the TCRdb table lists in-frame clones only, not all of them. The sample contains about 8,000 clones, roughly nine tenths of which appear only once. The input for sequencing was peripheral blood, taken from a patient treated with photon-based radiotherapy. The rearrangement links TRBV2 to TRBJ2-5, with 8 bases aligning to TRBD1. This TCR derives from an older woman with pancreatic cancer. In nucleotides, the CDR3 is TGTGCCAGCAGTCTGACAGGGGATGGTGAGACCCAGTACTTC. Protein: CASSLTGDGETQYF.